These 20 T cell receptor beta chains were sequenced from one sample in a study of blood T cells in healthy people across ages. A second PCR, run for about 7 to 11 cycles, used a sample-barcoded 5' primer plus a J-beta primer mix. MiXCR, run by TCRdb on the 5' RACE reads, gives a single entry per CDR3 protein. Here the sample spans about 400,000 distinct CDR3 sequences, about 52% being singletons. Sequencing input: blood. The receptors shown here come from a man aged 60 to 75 in good health.

The rearrangement uses TRBV5-1 and TRBJ1-6; weak D call: TRBD1 (5 bases). From germline, CDR1 is SGHRS and CDR2 YFSETQ. There are 14 residues in the CDR3. Trimming pared 0 bases from V and 15 bases from J, leaving 16 bases between. CDR3 nucleotides: TGCGCCAGCAGCTTGGGAGGGCCACAGGCGGTCCTCCACTTT. This gives the protein CASSLGGPQAVLHF. The full variable domain, in which reference TRBV5-1 and TRBJ1-6 provide the parts outside the CDR3, is KAGVTQTPRYLIKTRGQQVTLSCSPISGHRSVSWYQQTPGQGLQFLFEYFSETQRNKGNFPGRFSGRQFSNSRSEMNVSTLELGDSALYLCASSLGGPQAVLHFGNGTRLTVT.

The rearrangement uses TRBV20-1 and TRBJ2-7; D gene ambiguous. Trimming took off 2 bases at V and 0 bases at J, with 8 bases between the two ends. CDR1 DFQATT and CDR2 SNEGSKA come from the germline V gene (reference sequence). The CDR3 totals 13 residues. The DNA of the CDR3 is TGCAGTGCTAGATTGGCCAGCTCCTACGAGCAGTACTTC. It encodes CSARLASSYEQYF.

This clonotype has ten or more counts. The chain has TRBV7-2 and TRBJ2-5, with a possible D match to TRBD2 (6 bases). Judging by the DNA end, TRBJ2-7 fits better; the J call may be wrong. CDR1 is SGHTA and CDR2 is FQGNSA in the germline V gene. The CDR3 extends over 12 amino acids. CDR3 bases: TGTGCCAGCAGCCCCCCTAGCGTCGAGCAGTACTTC. Its protein product is CASSPPSVEQYF.

The genes are TRBV7-6 and TRBJ2-1, with TRBD2 matching 9 bases. CDR3 size: 18 residues. Germline-derived CDR1 and CDR2 are SGHVS and FNYEAQ. J lost 1 base, V lost 5 bases, and 12 bases had no gene match. In DNA form, the CDR3 reads TGTGCCAGCAGCCTTACCTATAGCGGGAGCAGTTCCTACAATGAGCAGTTCTTC. The encoded protein is CASSLTYSGSSSYNEQFF. Full variable domain (rest looked up from reference TRBV7-6 and TRBJ2-1): GAGVSQSPRYKVTKRGQDVALRCDPISGHVSLYWYRQALGQGPEFLTYFNYEAQQDKSGLPNDRFSAERPEGSISTLTIQRTEQRDSAMYRCASSLTYSGSSSYNEQFFGPGTRLTVL.

The chain carries TRBV3-1 and TRBJ2-1; D unclear. V lost 4 bases to trimming and J lost 7 bases, with 8 bases between them. CDR3 size: 12 residues. Looked up from germline, CDR1 is LGHDT and CDR2 is YNNKEL (reference sequence). Written as DNA, the CDR3 is TGTGCCAGCAGCCGAACGCCAAATGAGCAGTTCTTC. It specifies CASSRTPNEQFF.

V and J are TRBV28 and TRBJ2-5, with D tentatively TRBD2 (7 bases). Germline values: CDR1 MDHEN, CDR2 SYDVKM. Trimming left V 7 bases short and J 5 bases short, with 17 bases between. The CDR3 contains 14 residues. CDR3 loop: CASTRGAGMETQYF. The CDR3 bases are TGTGCCAGCACCAGGGGAGCGGGAATGGAGACCCAGTACTTC.

This chain links TRBV5-6 with TRBJ2-5, with D unclear. This CDR3 has 12 amino acids. Trimming pared 0 bases from V and 5 bases from J, leaving 5 bases between. Germline assignment: CDR1 SGHDT and CDR2 YYEEEE. In DNA, the CDR3 is TGTGCCAGCAGCTTGGCCGTGGAGACCCAGTACTTC. Amino acid sequence: CASSLAVETQYF.

Of note for this clonotype: One end of the junction fails to match germline, which may point to a read error. The rearrangement links TRBV18 to TRBJ2-3; 9 nucleotides line up with TRBD2. Per the germline V gene, CDR1 is KGHSH and CDR2 is LQKENI. This CDR3 is built from 16 residues. The CDR3 bases are TGTGCCAGCTCACCACCTAGCGGGGGACTCACAGATGCGCAGTATTTT. This gives the protein CASSPPSGGLTDAQYF. Full variable domain (outside the CDR3, taken from reference TRBV18 and TRBJ2-3): NAGVMQNPRHLVRRRGQEARLRCSPMKGHSHVYWYRQLPEEGLKFMVYLQKENIIDESGMPKERFSAEFPKEGPSILRIQQVVRGDSAAYFCASSPPSGGLTDAQYFGPGTRLTVL.

Only one count was recorded for this clonotype. V gene TRBV27 combines with J gene TRBJ1-1; 10 nucleotides align to TRBD1. The germline CDR1 and CDR2 sequences are MNHEY and SMNVEV (reference sequence). The trim removed 3 bases at V and 4 bases at J, leaving 5 bases unmatched. The CDR3 loop spans 15 amino acids. CDR3 nucleotide sequence: TGTGCCAGCAGTTTCAGACAGGGGGCGAGCACTGAAGCTTTCTTT. Encoded protein: CASSFRQGASTEAFF.

The chain recombines TRBV3-1 with TRBJ2-5, with TRBD1 identical over 7 bases. CDR1 is LGHDT and CDR2 is YNNKEL in the germline V gene (reference sequence). V dropped 2 bases and J dropped 1; count of bases not matched to a gene: 4. This CDR3 region has 15 residues. CDR3 sequence: CASSQRDRLQETQYF. CDR3 nucleotides: TGTGCCAGCAGCCAAAGGGACAGACTCCAAGAGACCCAGTACTTC.

V and J are TRBV6-6 and TRBJ1-1, with D perhaps matching TRBD1 (5 bases). The CDR3 is 14 residues long. CDR1 and CDR2 (germline): MNHNY, SVGAGI (reference sequence). Trimming pared 7 bases from V and 0 bases from J, leaving 12 bases between. The CDR3 nucleotides are TGTGCCAGCATGGTTGGGGGGGTGAACACTGAAGCTTTCTTT. Protein: CASMVGGVNTEAFF.

This clonotype was counted a few times. The chain carries TRBV20-1 and TRBJ2-6, with TRBD1 matching over 7 bases. The junction had 11 bases not matched to a gene; V was cut back by 5 bases and J by 1 base. The germline CDR1 and CDR2 sequences are DFQATT and SNEGSKA (reference sequence). The CDR3 has 17 residues. CDR3 DNA: TGCAGTGCTTCACAGGGGCCCCTACTTTCTGGGGCCAACGTCCTGACTTTC. Protein: CSASQGPLLSGANVLTF.

This sequence joins TRBV21-1 and TRBJ1-2; the table's TRBD1 call for D was not verified on the DNA. TRBV21-1 is listed as a pseudogene. The CDR3 covers 15 residues. In nucleotides, the CDR3 is TGTGCCAGCAGCAAAGTGCGGGGGCGCAACTATGGCTACACCTTC. Its translation is CASSKVRGRNYGYTF.

This chain connects TRBV7-2 to TRBJ2-6, with 8 bases fitting TRBD1. This CDR3 comprises 18 residues. J lost 5 bases, V lost 1 base, and 10 bases had no gene match. From germline, CDR1 is SGHTA and CDR2 FQGNSA. CDR3 region: CASSLGVPTGVWANVLTF. The CDR3 coding sequence is TGTGCCAGCAGCTTAGGGGTGCCGACAGGGGTCTGGGCCAACGTCCTGACTTTC.

This clonotype was seen only a few times. The chain carries TRBV12-3 or TRBV12-4 and TRBJ2-5, with TRBD2 as a possible D gene (5 bases). The J call could be wrong; TRBJ2-7 is a better fit for the DNA end. This CDR3 is built from 13 residues. For the CDR3, the DNA is TGTGCCAGCAGTTTATTGGTCGGAGGCGAGCAGTACTTC. Translation: CASSLLVGGEQYF.

The rearrangement uses TRBV10-3 and TRBJ2-7; 10 bases match TRBD2. Germline V CDR1 and CDR2: ENHRY, SYGVKD. The CDR3 runs to 12 residues. V shed 10 bases and J 3 bases; nucleotides not matched to a gene: 3. CDR3 coding DNA: TGTGCCACTCGGACTAGCGGCTACGAGCAGTACTTC. Its translation is CATRTSGYEQYF.

This clonotype was observed a few times. Here the CDR3 DNA reads TGTGCCAGCAGTTTAAAGAGGGGGGAGTCACCCCTCCACTTT. Protein product: CASSLKRGESPLHF. V gene TRBV27 combines with J gene TRBJ1-6, with D maybe TRBD1 (6 bases). V lost 2 bases and J lost 10, with 12 bases in between. Germline values: CDR1 MNHEY, CDR2 SMNVEV (reference sequence). The CDR3 spans 14 residues.

This clonotype was detected only a few times. The chain is built from TRBV7-2 and TRBJ2-7; D tentatively fits TRBD1 or TRBD2 (5 bases each). Germline V gives CDR1 SGHTA, CDR2 FQGNSA. The CDR3 totals 16 residues. Trimming left V 1 base short and J 2 bases short, with 15 bases between. In DNA, the CDR3 is TGTGCCAGCAGCTTAGTGAGGACGGGGACCGCCTACGAGCAGTACTTC. The encoded protein is CASSLVRTGTAYEQYF.

The CDR3 nucleotides read TGTGCCAGCAGTGAAGCTAGGGGGCTGCTTATTCTTGGCTACACCTTC. Residues: CASSEARGLLILGYTF. The chain is built from TRBV6-1 and TRBJ1-2; 7 nucleotides line up with TRBD1. V lost 0 bases, J lost 7 bases, and 11 bases stayed unmatched. CDR1 is MNHNS, CDR2 SASEGT, per germline. The CDR3 consists of 16 residues.

This chain joins TRBV6-2 or TRBV6-3 and TRBJ2-7; 11 bases are a match to TRBD2. The CDR3 is made up of 12 amino acids. The germline CDR1 and CDR2 sequences are MNHEY and SVGEGT. With V trimmed by 11 bases and J by 3 bases, 3 bases remained unmatched. The DNA for the CDR3 is TGTGCCGCGGGACTAGCGGACTACGAGCAGTACTTC. Translation: CAAGLADYEQYF.